This T cell receptor beta chain emerged from a study of vaccination and CD4 T cells after COVID-19. Overall study: The convalescents, six males and four females, included two who were Hispanic. Participants were given two doses of BNT162b2 or mRNA-1273 vaccine.

This CDR3 comprises 13 residues. Germline CDR1 reads SGHTA; CDR2 reads FQGNSA. Trimming took 6 bases from V and 0 from J, leaving 7 bases between them. As for treatment: approximately nine-day PBMC culture with coronavirus spike peptide pools or control peptides (ViraFEST assay). There are a few counts of this clonotype. Its target is unknown. Sequenced with the Oncomine TCR Beta short-read assay was DNA taken from cultured CD4+ T cells. MiXCR, applied by TCRdb to the PCR reads, yields one record per CDR3 protein. The repertoire holds under 20,000 distinct CDR3 sequences, with about 50% as singletons. The sequence was obtained from a human donor who had recovered from COVID-19. J is TRBJ2-3 and V is TRBV7-2; D is unclear. The sequencing here drew on CD4+ T cells from blood, cultured in vitro, taken before SARS-CoV-2 vaccination. The CDR3 is CASSILSTDTQYF. The CDR3 nucleotides read TGTGCCAGCAGTATCCTTAGCACAGATACGCAGTATTTT. The variable domain in full, completed from reference TRBV7-2 and TRBJ2-3, reads GAGVSQSPSNKVTEKGKDVELRCDPISGHTALYWYRQSLGQGLEFLIYFQGNSAPDKSGLPSDRFSAERTGGSVSTLTIQRTQQEDSAVYLCASSILSTDTQYFGPGTRLTVL.